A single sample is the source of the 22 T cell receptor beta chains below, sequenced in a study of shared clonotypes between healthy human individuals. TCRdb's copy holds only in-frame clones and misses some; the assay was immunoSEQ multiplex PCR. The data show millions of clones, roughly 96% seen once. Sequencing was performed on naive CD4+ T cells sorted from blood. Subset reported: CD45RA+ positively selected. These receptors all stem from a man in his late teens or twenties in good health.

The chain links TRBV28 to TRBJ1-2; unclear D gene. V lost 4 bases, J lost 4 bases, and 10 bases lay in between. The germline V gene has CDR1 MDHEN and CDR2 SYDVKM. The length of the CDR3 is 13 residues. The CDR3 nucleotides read TGTGCCAGCAGTTCGGACGGCCCCTATGGCTACACCTTC. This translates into CASSSDGPYGYTF.

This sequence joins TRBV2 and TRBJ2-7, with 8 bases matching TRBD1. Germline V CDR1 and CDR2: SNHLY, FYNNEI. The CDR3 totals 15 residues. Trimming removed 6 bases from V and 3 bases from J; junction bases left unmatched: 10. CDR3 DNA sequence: TGTGCCAGCAGGGCCGACAGGGGATTGGTCTACGAGCAGTACTTC. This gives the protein CASRADRGLVYEQYF.

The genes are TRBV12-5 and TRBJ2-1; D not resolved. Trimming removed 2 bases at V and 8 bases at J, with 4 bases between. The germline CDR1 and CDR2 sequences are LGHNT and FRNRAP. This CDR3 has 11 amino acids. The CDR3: CASGLYYEQFF. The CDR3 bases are TGTGCTAGTGGTTTGTACTATGAGCAGTTCTTC.

The CDR3 coding sequence is TGTGCCTGGAGGCCGCCCCCACGTTCACCCCTCCACTTT. This codes for CAWRPPPRSPLHF. The rearrangement joins TRBV30 to TRBJ1-6; unclear D gene. The germline V gene has CDR1 GTSNPN and CDR2 SVGIG (reference sequence). The CDR3 covers 13 residues. Trimming shortened V by 3 bases and J by 9 bases, and 12 bases separated the two germline ends.

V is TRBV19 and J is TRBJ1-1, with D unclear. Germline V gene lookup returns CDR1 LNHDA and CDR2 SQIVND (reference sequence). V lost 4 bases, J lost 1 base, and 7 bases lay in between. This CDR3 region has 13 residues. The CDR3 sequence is CASSRDWNTEAFF. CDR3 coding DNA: TGTGCCAGTAGTAGGGATTGGAACACTGAAGCTTTCTTT.

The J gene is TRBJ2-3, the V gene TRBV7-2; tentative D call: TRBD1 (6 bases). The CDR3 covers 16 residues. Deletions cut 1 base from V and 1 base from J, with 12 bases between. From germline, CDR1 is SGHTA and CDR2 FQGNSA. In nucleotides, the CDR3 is TGTGCCAGCAGCTTAGGGTCCAAGGGGGGCACAGATACGCAGTATTTT. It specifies CASSLGSKGGTDTQYF.

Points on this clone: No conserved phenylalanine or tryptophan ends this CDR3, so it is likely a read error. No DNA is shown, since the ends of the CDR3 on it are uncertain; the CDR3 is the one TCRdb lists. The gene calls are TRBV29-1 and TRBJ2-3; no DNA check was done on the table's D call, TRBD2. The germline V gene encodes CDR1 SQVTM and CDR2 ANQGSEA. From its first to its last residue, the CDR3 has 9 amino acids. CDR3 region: CSVGREGLE.

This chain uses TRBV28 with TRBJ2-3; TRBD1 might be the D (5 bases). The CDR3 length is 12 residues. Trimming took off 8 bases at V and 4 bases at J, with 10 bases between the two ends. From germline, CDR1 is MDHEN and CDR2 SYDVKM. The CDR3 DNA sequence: TGTGCCAGCCTCCAGGGTGCAGATACGCAGTATTTT. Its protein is CASLQGADTQYF. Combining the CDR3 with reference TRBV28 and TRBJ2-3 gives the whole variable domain DVKVTQSSRYLVKRTGEKVFLECVQDMDHENMFWYRQDPGLGLRLIYFSYDVKMKEKGDIPEGYSVSREKKERFSLILESASTNQTSMYLCASLQGADTQYFGPGTRLTVL.

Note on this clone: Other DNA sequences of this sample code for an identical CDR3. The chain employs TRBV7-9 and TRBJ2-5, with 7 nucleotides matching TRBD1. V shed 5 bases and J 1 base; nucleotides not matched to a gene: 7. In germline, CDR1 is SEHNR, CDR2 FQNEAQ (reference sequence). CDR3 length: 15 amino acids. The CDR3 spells CASSLGDRVQETQYF. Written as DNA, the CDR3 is TGTGCCAGCAGCCTCGGGGACAGAGTCCAAGAGACCCAGTACTTC.

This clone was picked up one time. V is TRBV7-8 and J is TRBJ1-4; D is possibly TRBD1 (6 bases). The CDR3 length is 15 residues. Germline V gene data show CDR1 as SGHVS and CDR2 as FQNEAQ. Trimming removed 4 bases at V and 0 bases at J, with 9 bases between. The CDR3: CASSWTDATNEKLFF. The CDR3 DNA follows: TGTGCCAGCAGCTGGACAGATGCAACTAATGAAAAACTGTTTTTT.

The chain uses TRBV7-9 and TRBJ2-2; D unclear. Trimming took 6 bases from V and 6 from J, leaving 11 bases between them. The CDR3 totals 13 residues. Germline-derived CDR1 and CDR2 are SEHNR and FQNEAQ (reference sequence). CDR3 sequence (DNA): TGTGCCAGCAGACCTAAAAACGCCGGGGAGCTGTTTTTT. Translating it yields CASRPKNAGELFF.

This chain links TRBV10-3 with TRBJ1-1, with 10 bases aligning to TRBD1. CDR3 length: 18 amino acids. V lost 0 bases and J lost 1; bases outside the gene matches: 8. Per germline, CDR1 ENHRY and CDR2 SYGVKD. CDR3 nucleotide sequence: TGTGCCATCAGTGAGTCGGGGACAGGGGCTCCCAAGAACACTGAAGCTTTCTTT. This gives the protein CAISESGTGAPKNTEAFF.

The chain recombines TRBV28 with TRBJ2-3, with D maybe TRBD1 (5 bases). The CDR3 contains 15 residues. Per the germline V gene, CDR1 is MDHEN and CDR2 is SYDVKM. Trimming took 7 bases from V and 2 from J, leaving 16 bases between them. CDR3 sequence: CASTRGSGYTDTQYF. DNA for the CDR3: TGTGCCAGCACCCGAGGATCAGGGTACACAGATACGCAGTATTTT.

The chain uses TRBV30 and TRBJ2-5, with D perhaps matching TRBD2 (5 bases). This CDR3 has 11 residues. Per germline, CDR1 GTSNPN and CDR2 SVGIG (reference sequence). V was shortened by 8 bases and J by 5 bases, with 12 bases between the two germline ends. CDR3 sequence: CAVSGLETQYF. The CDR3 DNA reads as TGTGCCGTCTCGGGGTTGGAGACCCAGTACTTC.

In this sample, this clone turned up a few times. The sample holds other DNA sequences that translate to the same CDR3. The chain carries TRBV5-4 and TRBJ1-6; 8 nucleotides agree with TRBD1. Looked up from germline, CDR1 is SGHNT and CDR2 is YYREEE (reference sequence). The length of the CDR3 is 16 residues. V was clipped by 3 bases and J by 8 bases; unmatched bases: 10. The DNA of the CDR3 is TGTGCCAGCAGCTCCGGGGTCAGGGGGCGCGATTCACCCCTCCACTTT. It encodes CASSSGVRGRDSPLHF. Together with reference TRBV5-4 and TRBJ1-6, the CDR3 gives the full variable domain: ETGVTQSPTHLIKTRGQQVTLRCSSQSGHNTVSWYQQALGQGPQFIFQYYREEENGRGNFPPRFSGLQFPNYSSELNVNALELDDSALYLCASSSGVRGRDSPLHFGNGTRLTVT.

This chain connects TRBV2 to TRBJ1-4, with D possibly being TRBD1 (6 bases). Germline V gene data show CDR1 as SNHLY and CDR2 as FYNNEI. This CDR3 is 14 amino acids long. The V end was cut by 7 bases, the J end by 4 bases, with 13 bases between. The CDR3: CASMVVRGNEKLFF. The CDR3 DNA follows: TGTGCCAGCATGGTGGTCAGGGGTAATGAAAAACTGTTTTTT.

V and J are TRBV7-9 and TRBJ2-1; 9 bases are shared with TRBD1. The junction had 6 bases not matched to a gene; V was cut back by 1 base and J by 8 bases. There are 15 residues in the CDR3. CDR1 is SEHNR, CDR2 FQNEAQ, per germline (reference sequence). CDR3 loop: CASSLGQGDVDEQFF. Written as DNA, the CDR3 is TGTGCCAGCAGCTTAGGACAGGGGGATGTCGATGAGCAGTTCTTC.

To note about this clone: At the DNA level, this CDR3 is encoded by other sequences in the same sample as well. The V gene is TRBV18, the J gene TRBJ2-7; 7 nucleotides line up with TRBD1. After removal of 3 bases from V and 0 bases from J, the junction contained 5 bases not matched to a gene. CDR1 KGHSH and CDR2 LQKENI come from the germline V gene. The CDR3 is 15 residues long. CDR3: CASSPRQGISYEQYF. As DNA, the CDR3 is TGTGCCAGCTCACCCCGACAGGGAATCTCCTACGAGCAGTACTTC.

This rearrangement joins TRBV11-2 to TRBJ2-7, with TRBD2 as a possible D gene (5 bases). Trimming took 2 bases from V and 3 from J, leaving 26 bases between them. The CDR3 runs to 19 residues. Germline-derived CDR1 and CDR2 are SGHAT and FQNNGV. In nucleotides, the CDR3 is TGTGCCAGCAGCTTATACGGGATCCAAAAGGGTAAGGGAAACTACGAGCAGTACTTC. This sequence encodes CASSLYGIQKGKGNYEQYF.

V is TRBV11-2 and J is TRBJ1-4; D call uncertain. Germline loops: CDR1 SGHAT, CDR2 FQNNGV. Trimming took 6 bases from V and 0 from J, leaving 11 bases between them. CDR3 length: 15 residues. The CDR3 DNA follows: TGTGCCAGCAGTCCTAGACGATCAACTAATGAAAAACTGTTTTTT. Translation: CASSPRRSTNEKLFF.

CDR3 region: CASSLGNRAIETQYF. The CDR3, as DNA: TGCGCCAGCAGCTTGGGGAACAGGGCGATTGAGACCCAGTACTTC. V and J are TRBV5-1 and TRBJ2-5; weak D call: TRBD1 (6 bases). CDR1 and CDR2 from the germline V gene are SGHRS and YFSETQ. The CDR3 is 15 amino acids. V gave up 0 bases and J gave up 5 bases, with 14 bases separating them.

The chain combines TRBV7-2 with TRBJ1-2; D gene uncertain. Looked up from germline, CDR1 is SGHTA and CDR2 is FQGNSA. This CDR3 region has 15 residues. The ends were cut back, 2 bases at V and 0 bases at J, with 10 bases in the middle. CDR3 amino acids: CASSLFGVTNYGYTF. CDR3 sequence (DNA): TGTGCCAGCAGCTTATTTGGGGTTACTAACTATGGCTACACCTTC.